These 22 T cell receptor beta chains came from one sample sequenced in a study of T cells in Graves' hyperthyroidism and ophthalmopathy. It was RNA transcripts that yielded the amplified TCR beta CDR3 regions. An initial round of RT-PCR targeting the TCR CDR3 relied on the HTBI primer set. TCRdb re-called the multiplex PCR reads with MiXCR, one entry per CDR3 protein. The sample gives more than 500,000 distinct CDR3 sequences, about 16% of which show up once; about 29% is in the top ten. Source material: blood. Every receptor here comes from a woman between 25 and 40 years old with Graves' ophthalmopathy.

This clonotype has at least ten counts. This sequence joins TRBV6-1 and TRBJ1-2; tentatively, D is TRBD1 (6 bases). Per the germline V gene, CDR1 is MNHNS and CDR2 is SASEGT. The CDR3 covers 11 residues. V was pared by 6 bases and J by 4 bases, with 6 bases between. The CDR3 region is CASRQGYGYTF. CDR3 bases: TGTGCCAGCAGACAGGGCTATGGCTACACCTTC.

The V gene is TRBV5-1, the J gene TRBJ2-2; no reliable D call. Trimming shortened V by 2 bases and J by 6 bases, and 11 bases separated the two germline ends. CDR3 length: 14 amino acids. The V gene's germline CDR1 is SGHRS and CDR2 YFSETQ. The CDR3 is CASSFDALSGELFF. The DNA for the CDR3 is TGCGCCAGCAGCTTCGACGCTTTATCCGGGGAGCTGTTTTTT.

This clonotype appeared many times. CDR3 coding DNA: TGCAGTGCTAGACCCCCAGCGGGGCGGCACGAGCAGTACTTC. Residues: CSARPPAGRHEQYF. The V and J genes are TRBV20-1 and TRBJ2-7; 7 bases map to TRBD2. The CDR3 length is 14 residues. J lost 5 bases, V lost 2 bases, and 9 bases had no gene match. CDR1 is DFQATT and CDR2 is SNEGSKA in the germline V gene (reference sequence).

The V gene is TRBV10-3, the J gene TRBJ1-3, with a possible D match to TRBD1 (6 bases). V was shortened by 6 bases and J by 1 base, with 10 bases between the two germline ends. There are 14 residues in the CDR3. Germline CDR1 and CDR2: ENHRY and SYGVKD. The CDR3 DNA sequence: TGTGCCATCAGGATACAGGGATCTGGAAACACCATATATTTT. Translating gives CAIRIQGSGNTIYF.

This clonotype appeared a few times. A much larger clone differs by one base, so this may be a read error. The chain combines TRBV6-9 with TRBJ2-5; D remains ambiguous. There are 15 residues in the CDR3. V was shortened by 3 bases and J by 3 bases, with 14 bases between the two germline ends. The germline V gene encodes CDR1 MNHGY and CDR2 SVAAGI. As DNA, the CDR3 is TGTGCCAGCAGTTACCCCGTGCAGGCTAAAGAGACCCAGTACTTC. Amino acid sequence: CASSYPVQAKETQYF.

This clonotype was seen more than once but under ten times. V is TRBV6-1 and J is TRBJ1-4, with D perhaps matching TRBD1 (5 bases). Germline values: CDR1 MNHNS, CDR2 SASEGT. The CDR3 extends over 14 amino acids. V was cut by 5 bases and J by 11 bases, with 18 bases left in between. CDR3 sequence: CASSPVAAREKLFF. The DNA for the CDR3 is TGTGCCAGCAGTCCCGTCGCGGCCAGGGAGAAACTGTTTTTT.

This clonotype was observed many times. The chain combines TRBV5-1 with TRBJ2-7, with 9 bases identical to TRBD1. There are 15 residues in the CDR3. Losses at the gene ends were 3 bases for V and 4 bases for J; bases not matched to a gene: 8. Germline V gene data show CDR1 as SGHRS and CDR2 as YFSETQ. The CDR3 protein is CASSWADRGMYEQYF. The CDR3 bases are TGCGCCAGCAGCTGGGCGGACAGGGGAATGTACGAGCAGTACTTC.

CDR3 amino acids: CASSLYDSTDTQYF. DNA for the CDR3: TGTGCCAGCAGTTTGTACGACTCCACAGATACGCAGTATTTT. This chain connects TRBV27 to TRBJ2-3, with D hard to call. Per the germline V gene, CDR1 is MNHEY and CDR2 is SMNVEV (reference sequence). The CDR3 is 14 amino acids. V shed 3 bases and J shed 2 bases, with 9 bases lying between them.

This chain links TRBV7-9 with TRBJ2-7, with 10 nucleotides matching TRBD2. The J segment lost 2 bases and the V segment lost 3 bases, leaving 10 bases of the junction unmatched. CDR1 and CDR2 (germline): SEHNR, FQNEAQ (reference sequence). The CDR3 has 17 residues. CDR3 nucleotides: TGTGCCAGCAGCTTTGGGCTAGCGGGAGAATGGGCCTACGAGCAGTACTTC. Protein sequence: CASSFGLAGEWAYEQYF.

This clonotype was recorded many times. The chain couples TRBV20-1 to TRBJ2-2, with 9 bases fitting TRBD2. CDR1 DFQATT and CDR2 SNEGSKA come from the germline V gene (reference sequence). CDR3 size: 17 residues. V was clipped by 2 bases and J by 3 bases; unmatched bases: 10. CDR3 nucleotides: TGCAGTGCTAGACCGGGACTAGCTGTCCGCGACACCGGGGAGCTGTTTTTT. Protein sequence: CSARPGLAVRDTGELFF.

The V and J genes are TRBV25-1 and TRBJ1-2, with no clear D. V dropped 2 bases and J dropped 4 bases, with 11 bases sitting between them. The CDR3 loop spans 14 amino acids. The germline gives CDR1 MGHDK, CDR2 SYGVNS. The CDR3 coding sequence is TGTGCCAGCAGTGAAATAGGGATAACCTATGGCTACACCTTC. It translates to CASSEIGITYGYTF.

This clonotype showed up many times. The genes are TRBV28 and TRBJ2-3, with D possibly matching TRBD1 (5 bases). V dropped 8 bases and J dropped 2 bases, with 11 bases sitting between them. This CDR3 is built from 13 residues. Germline V lookup: CDR1 MDHEN, CDR2 SYDVKM. The CDR3 loop is CASLQGSTDTQYF. In DNA form, the CDR3 reads TGTGCCAGCCTTCAGGGTTCCACAGATACGCAGTATTTT. Together with reference TRBV28 and TRBJ2-3, the CDR3 gives the full variable domain: DVKVTQSSRYLVKRTGEKVFLECVQDMDHENMFWYRQDPGLGLRLIYFSYDVKMKEKGDIPEGYSVSREKKERFSLILESASTNQTSMYLCASLQGSTDTQYFGPGTRLTVL.

This clonotype came up many times. The V gene is TRBV7-8, the J gene TRBJ2-2; D call uncertain. The CDR3 totals 15 residues. Per germline, CDR1 SGHVS and CDR2 FQNEAQ. The V gene lost 10 bases and the J gene lost 6 bases, with 21 bases spanning the gap. Here the CDR3 DNA reads TGTGCCACCTCACCTAGGATAGGGTTCCCCGGGGAGCTGTTTTTT. Its translation: CATSPRIGFPGELFF.

This clonotype was counted ten times or more. The rearrangement joins TRBV18 to TRBJ2-5; 7 nucleotides align to TRBD1. CDR3 length: 15 amino acids. The ends lost 1 base at V and 4 bases at J; junction bases unmatched: 6. Germline V gene lookup returns CDR1 KGHSH and CDR2 LQKENI. This CDR3 is CASSPLDRAGETQYF. The CDR3 nucleotides read TGTGCCAGCTCACCACTAGACAGGGCTGGAGAGACCCAGTACTTC.

In this sample, this clonotype turned up once. The V call is TRBV9, the J call TRBJ1-2, with 9 bases that match TRBD1. The V gene end was trimmed by 0 bases and the J gene end by 3 bases; junction bases not matched to a gene: 3. Germline lookup yields CDR1 SGDLS and CDR2 YYNGEE. The CDR3 sequence is 15 residues long. The CDR3 nucleotides read TGTGCCAGCAGCGTAGAGGGACAGGGTCACTATGGCTACACCTTC. Its translation: CASSVEGQGHYGYTF.

The chain joins TRBV12-3 or TRBV12-4 to TRBJ1-6, with no clear D. V shed 5 bases and J shed 7 bases, with 9 bases lying between them. The CDR3 extends over 13 amino acids. The CDR3, as DNA: TGTGCCAGCAGTACCCAGCAAAATTCACCCCTCCACTTT. Translating gives CASSTQQNSPLHF.

This clonotype was recorded many times. The chain recombines TRBV11-2 with TRBJ1-4; D gene ambiguous. The V end was cut by 5 bases, the J end by 0 bases, with 10 bases between. Germline-derived CDR1 and CDR2 are SGHAT and FQNNGV. This CDR3 spans 15 amino acids. CDR3 sequence reads: CASSAAGATNEKLFF. For the CDR3, the DNA is TGTGCCAGCAGCGCTGCAGGTGCAACTAATGAAAAACTGTTTTTT.

This clonotype was seen more than once but under ten times. Germline is not matched at one junction end, which may reflect a read error. The chain has TRBV28 and TRBJ1-2; 8 bases line up with TRBD1. The CDR3 loop spans 16 amino acids. Germline CDR1 MDHEN, CDR2 SYDVKM. For the CDR3, the DNA is TGTGCCGGCAGCGATTGGGACAGGATGCTTAACTATGGCTACACCTTC. Translation: CAGSDWDRMLNYGYTF.

This clonotype was seen many times. This chain links TRBV5-1 with TRBJ2-1, with 8 bases that match TRBD2. This CDR3 has 19 amino acids. The V and J ends lost 0 bases and 7 bases, in that order; junction bases with no gene match: 18. From germline, CDR1 is SGHRS and CDR2 YFSETQ. The CDR3 protein is CASSLALALAGSLRNEQFF. The CDR3 DNA is TGCGCCAGCAGCTTGGCCCTAGCATTAGCGGGATCGCTGAGGAATGAGCAGTTCTTC.

This clonotype was counted many times. V is TRBV28 and J is TRBJ2-7, with a possible D match to TRBD2 (5 bases). Trimming removed 6 bases at V and 1 base at J, with 16 bases between. Germline loops: CDR1 MDHEN, CDR2 SYDVKM. The CDR3 contains 15 residues. CDR3 sequence (DNA): TGTGCCAGCAGGGCACAGCGGATCCCATCCTACGAGCAGTACTTC. This codes for CASRAQRIPSYEQYF. The whole variable domain, remainder taken from reference TRBV28 and TRBJ2-7, is DVKVTQSSRYLVKRTGEKVFLECVQDMDHENMFWYRQDPGLGLRLIYFSYDVKMKEKGDIPEGYSVSREKKERFSLILESASTNQTSMYLCASRAQRIPSYEQYFGPGTRLTVT.

This clonotype was seen repeatedly, ten times or more. The chain combines TRBV7-3 with TRBJ2-5, with no clear D. The V end lost 1 base, the J end lost 2 bases, and 11 bases lay between the germline ends. The CDR3 has 15 amino acids. In germline, CDR1 is SGHTA, CDR2 FQGTGA. The CDR3 coding sequence is TGTGCCAGCAGCTTAATATCCAGTCCACAAGAGACCCAGTACTTC. Translated, it gives CASSLISSPQETQYF.

At least ten counts were recorded for this clonotype. The CDR3 reads CASSLGSISDNYGYTF. The CDR3 DNA reads TGTGCCAGCAGTTTAGGGTCTATAAGCGATAACTATGGCTACACCTTC. V is TRBV12-3 or TRBV12-4 and J is TRBJ1-2; D not certain. There are 16 residues in the CDR3. Trimming took 1 base from V and 1 from J, leaving 13 bases between them.